This entry is about one T cell receptor (beta chain). The sample comes from a study of technical replicates of blood from several donors. Generated by immunoSEQ multiplex PCR, the TCRdb table keeps only in-frame clones and is missing some. The table records under 90,000 clones, around 92% of them present only once. The sample was T cells isolated from PBMCs. The origin of this receptor is a human donor in good health.

The CDR3 protein is CASSQAGTSESLFETQYF. In nucleotides, the CDR3 is TGCGCCAGCAGCCAGGCCGGGACTAGCGAGTCGTTGTTTGAGACCCAGTACTTC. V gene TRBV4-1 combines with J gene TRBJ2-5; 10 bases align to TRBD2. Trimming took 3 bases from V and 5 from J; bases not matched to a gene: 15. The CDR3 runs 18 residues. Germline V lookup: CDR1 MGHRA, CDR2 YSYEKL.